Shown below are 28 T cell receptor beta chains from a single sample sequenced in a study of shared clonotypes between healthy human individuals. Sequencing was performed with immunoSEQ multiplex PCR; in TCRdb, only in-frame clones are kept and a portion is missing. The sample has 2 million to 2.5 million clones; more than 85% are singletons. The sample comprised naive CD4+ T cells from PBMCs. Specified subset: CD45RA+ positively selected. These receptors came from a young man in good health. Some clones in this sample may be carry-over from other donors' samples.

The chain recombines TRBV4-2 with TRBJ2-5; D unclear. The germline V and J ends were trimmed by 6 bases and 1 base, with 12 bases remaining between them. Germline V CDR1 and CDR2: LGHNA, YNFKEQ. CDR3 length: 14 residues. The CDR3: CASSLTLGQETQYF. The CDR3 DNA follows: TGTGCCAGCAGTTTGACTCTAGGCCAAGAGACCCAGTACTTC.

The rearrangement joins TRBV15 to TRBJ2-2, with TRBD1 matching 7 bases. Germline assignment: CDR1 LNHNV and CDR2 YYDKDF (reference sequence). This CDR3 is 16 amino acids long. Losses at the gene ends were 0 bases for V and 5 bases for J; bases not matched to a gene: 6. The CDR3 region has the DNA TGTGCCACCAGCAGAGATAACAGGGGTGGGACCGGGGAGCTGTTTTTT. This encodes CATSRDNRGGTGELFF.

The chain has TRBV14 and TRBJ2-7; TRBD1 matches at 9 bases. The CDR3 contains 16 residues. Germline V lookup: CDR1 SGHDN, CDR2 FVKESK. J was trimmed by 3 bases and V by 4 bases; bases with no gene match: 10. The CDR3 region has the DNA TGTGCCAGCAGCCCTAGATCGACAGGGGGTAGCTACGAGCAGTACTTC. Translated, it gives CASSPRSTGGSYEQYF.

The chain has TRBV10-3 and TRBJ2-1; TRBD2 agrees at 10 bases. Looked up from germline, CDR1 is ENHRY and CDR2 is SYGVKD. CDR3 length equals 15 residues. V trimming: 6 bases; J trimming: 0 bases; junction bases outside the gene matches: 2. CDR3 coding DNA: TGTGCCATCAGACCTAGCGGGAGCTCCTACAATGAGCAGTTCTTC. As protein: CAIRPSGSSYNEQFF.

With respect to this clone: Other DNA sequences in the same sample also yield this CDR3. CDR3 sequence: CATSRGQETQYF. DNA for the CDR3: TGTGCCACCAGCAGGGGGCAAGAGACCCAGTACTTC. This chain joins TRBV15 and TRBJ2-5; unclear D gene. The CDR3 covers 12 residues. V dropped 3 bases and J dropped 2 bases, with 4 bases sitting between them. The germline gives CDR1 LNHNV, CDR2 YYDKDF (reference sequence).

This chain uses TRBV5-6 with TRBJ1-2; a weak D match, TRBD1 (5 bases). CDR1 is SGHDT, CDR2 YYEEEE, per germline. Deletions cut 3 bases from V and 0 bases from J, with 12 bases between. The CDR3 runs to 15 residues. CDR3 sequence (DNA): TGTGCCAGCAGCTCACACCCGACAGCTAACTATGGCTACACCTTC. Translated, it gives CASSSHPTANYGYTF.

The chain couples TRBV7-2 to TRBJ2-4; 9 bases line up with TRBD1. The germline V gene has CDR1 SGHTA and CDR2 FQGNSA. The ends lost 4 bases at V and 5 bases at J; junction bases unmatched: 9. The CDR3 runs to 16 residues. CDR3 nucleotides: TGTGCCAGCAGCTCGGGGCCGGGACAGGGACAAAACATTCAGTACTTC. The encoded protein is CASSSGPGQGQNIQYF. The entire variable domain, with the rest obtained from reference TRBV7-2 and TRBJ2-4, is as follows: GAGVSQSPSNKVTEKGKDVELRCDPISGHTALYWYRQSLGQGLEFLIYFQGNSAPDKSGLPSDRFSAERTGGSVSTLTIQRTQQEDSAVYLCASSSGPGQGQNIQYFGAGTRLSVL.

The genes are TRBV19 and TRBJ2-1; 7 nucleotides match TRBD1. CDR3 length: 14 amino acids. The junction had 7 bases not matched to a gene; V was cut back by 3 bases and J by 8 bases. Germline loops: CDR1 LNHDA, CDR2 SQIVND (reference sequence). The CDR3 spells CASSIRQGEYEQFF. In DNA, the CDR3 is TGTGCCAGTAGTATTAGGCAGGGGGAGTATGAGCAGTTCTTC. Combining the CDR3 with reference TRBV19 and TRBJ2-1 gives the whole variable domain DGGITQSPKYLFRKEGQNVTLSCEQNLNHDAMYWYRQDPGQGLRLIYYSQIVNDFQKGDIAEGYSVSREKKESFPLTVTSAQKNPTAFYLCASSIRQGEYEQFFGPGTRLTVL.

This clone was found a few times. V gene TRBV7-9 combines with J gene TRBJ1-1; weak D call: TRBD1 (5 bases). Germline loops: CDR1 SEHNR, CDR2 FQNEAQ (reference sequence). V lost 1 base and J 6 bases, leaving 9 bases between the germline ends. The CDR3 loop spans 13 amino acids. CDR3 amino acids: CASSLEWGSEAFF. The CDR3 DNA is TGTGCCAGCAGCTTAGAATGGGGCTCTGAAGCTTTCTTT. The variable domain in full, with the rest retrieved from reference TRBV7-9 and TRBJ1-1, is DTGVSQNPRHKITKRGQNVTFRCDPISEHNRLYWYRQTLGQGPEFLTYFQNEAQLEKSRLLSDRFSAERPKGSFSTLEIQRTEQGDSAMYLCASSLEWGSEAFFGQGTRLTVV.

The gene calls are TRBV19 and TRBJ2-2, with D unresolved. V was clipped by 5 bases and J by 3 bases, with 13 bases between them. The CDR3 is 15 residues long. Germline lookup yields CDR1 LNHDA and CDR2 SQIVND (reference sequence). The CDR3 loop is CASSVPGSHTGELFF. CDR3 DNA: TGTGCCAGTAGTGTCCCGGGCTCTCACACCGGGGAGCTGTTTTTT.

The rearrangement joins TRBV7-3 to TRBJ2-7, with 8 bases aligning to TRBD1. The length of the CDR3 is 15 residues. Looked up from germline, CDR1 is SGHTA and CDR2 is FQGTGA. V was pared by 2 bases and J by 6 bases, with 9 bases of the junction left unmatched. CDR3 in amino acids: CASSLSGQGGGEQYF. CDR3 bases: TGTGCCAGCAGCTTATCAGGACAGGGAGGAGGCGAGCAGTACTTC.

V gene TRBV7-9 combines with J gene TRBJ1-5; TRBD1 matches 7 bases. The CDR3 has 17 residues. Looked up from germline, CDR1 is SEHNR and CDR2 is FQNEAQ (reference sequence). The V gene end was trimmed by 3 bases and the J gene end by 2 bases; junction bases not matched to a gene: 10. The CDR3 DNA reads TGTGCCAGCAGCTTGGAAACAGGGGTTGCAGGCAATCAGCCCCAGCATTTT. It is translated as CASSLETGVAGNQPQHF.

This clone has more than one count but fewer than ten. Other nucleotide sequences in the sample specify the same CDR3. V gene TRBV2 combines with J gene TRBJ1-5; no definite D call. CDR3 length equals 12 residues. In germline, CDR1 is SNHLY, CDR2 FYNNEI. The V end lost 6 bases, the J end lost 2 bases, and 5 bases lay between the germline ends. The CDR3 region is CASRRGNQPQHF. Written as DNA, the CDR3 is TGTGCCAGCAGGAGGGGCAATCAGCCCCAGCATTTT.

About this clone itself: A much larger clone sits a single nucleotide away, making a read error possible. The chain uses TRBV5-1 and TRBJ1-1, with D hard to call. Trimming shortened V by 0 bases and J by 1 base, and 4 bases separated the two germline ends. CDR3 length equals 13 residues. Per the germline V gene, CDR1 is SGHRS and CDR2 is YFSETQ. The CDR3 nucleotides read TGCGCCAGCAGCTTGGAGAGGAACACTGAAGCTTTCTTT. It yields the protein CASSLERNTEAFF. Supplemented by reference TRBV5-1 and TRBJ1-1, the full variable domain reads KAGVTQTPRYLIKTRGQQVTLSCSPISGHRSVSWYQQTPGQGLQFLFEYFSETQRNKGNFPGRFSGRQFSNSRSEMNVSTLELGDSALYLCASSLERNTEAFFGQGTRLTVV.

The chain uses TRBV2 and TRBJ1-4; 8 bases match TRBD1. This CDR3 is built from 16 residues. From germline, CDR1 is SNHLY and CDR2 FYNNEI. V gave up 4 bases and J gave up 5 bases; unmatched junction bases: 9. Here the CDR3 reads CASSAGQGAPNEKLFF. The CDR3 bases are TGTGCCAGCAGTGCGGGGCAGGGGGCTCCAAATGAAAAACTGTTTTTT.

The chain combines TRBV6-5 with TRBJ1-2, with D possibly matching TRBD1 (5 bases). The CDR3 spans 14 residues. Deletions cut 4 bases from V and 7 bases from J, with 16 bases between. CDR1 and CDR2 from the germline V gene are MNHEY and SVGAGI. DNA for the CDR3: TGTGCCAGCAGTTCCCGGGCGTGGGGGAGTGGCTACACCTTC. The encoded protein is CASSSRAWGSGYTF.

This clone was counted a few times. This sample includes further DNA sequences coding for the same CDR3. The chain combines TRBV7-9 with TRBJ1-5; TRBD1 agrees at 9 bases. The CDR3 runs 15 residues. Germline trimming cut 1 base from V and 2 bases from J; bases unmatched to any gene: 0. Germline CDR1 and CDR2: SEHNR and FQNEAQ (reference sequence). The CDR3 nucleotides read TGTGCCAGCAGCTTAGGGGACAGGGGCAATCAGCCCCAGCATTTT. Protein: CASSLGDRGNQPQHF.

CDR3 sequence (DNA): TGTGCCAGCAGCGGAGGGACAGGGGTTGATGGCTACACCTTC. It translates to CASSGGTGVDGYTF. The V and J genes are TRBV5-4 and TRBJ1-2, with 10 bases identical to TRBD1. V gave up 4 bases and J gave up 6 bases; unmatched junction bases: 6. Germline V gene lookup returns CDR1 SGHNT and CDR2 YYREEE (reference sequence). The CDR3 consists of 14 residues.

The CDR3 loop reads CASSQEVIRDEQYF. The CDR3 DNA sequence: TGCGCCAGCAGCCAAGAGGTGATACGGGACGAGCAGTACTTC. The chain employs TRBV4-1 and TRBJ2-7; no definite D call. Trimming took off 0 bases at V and 5 bases at J, with 11 bases between the two ends. Germline assignment: CDR1 MGHRA and CDR2 YSYEKL. The CDR3 totals 14 residues.

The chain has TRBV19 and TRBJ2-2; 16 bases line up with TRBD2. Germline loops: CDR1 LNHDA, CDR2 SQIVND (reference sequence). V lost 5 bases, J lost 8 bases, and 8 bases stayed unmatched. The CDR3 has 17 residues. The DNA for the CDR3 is TGTGCCAGTAGTCCCCAGCCGGGACTAGCGGGAGGGGGGGAGCTGTTTTTT. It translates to CASSPQPGLAGGGELFF.

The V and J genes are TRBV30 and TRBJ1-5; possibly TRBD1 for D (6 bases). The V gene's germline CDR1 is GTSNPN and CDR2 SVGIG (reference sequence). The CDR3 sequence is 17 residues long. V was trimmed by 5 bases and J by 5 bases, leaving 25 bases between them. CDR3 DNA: TGTGCCTGGTTCGGGTGTATGGGGGGCTGGGTGGATCAGCCCCAGCATTTT. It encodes CAWFGCMGGWVDQPQHF. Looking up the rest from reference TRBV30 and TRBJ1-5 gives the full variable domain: SQTIHQWPATLVQPVGSPLSLECTVEGTSNPNLYWYRQAAGRGLQLLFYSVGIGQISSEVPQNLSASRPQDRQFILSSKKLLLSDSGFYLCAWFGCMGGWVDQPQHFGDGTRLSIL.

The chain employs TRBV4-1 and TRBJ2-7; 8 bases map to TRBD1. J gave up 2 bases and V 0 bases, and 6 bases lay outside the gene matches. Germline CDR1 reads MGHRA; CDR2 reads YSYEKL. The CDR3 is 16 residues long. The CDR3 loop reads CASSQDLDRGTYEQYF. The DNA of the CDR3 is TGCGCCAGCAGCCAAGATCTCGACAGGGGAACCTACGAGCAGTACTTC.

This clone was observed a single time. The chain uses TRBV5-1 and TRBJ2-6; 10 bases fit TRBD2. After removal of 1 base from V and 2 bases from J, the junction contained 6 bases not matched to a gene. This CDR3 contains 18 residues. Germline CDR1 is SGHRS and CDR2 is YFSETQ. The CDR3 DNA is TGCGCCAGCAGCTTGTTCCCTAGCGGGGGACCTGGGGCCAACGTCCTGACTTTC. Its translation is CASSLFPSGGPGANVLTF.

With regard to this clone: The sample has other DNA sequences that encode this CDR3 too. The chain's CDR3 is CASSAPGGPQHF. DNA of the CDR3: TGTGCCAGCAGCGCCCCGGGAGGGCCCCAGCATTTT. The V call is TRBV9, the J call TRBJ1-5; D gene unclear. The CDR3 runs 12 residues. Trimming removed 3 bases from V and 9 bases from J, with 10 bases in between. In germline, CDR1 is SGDLS, CDR2 YYNGEE.

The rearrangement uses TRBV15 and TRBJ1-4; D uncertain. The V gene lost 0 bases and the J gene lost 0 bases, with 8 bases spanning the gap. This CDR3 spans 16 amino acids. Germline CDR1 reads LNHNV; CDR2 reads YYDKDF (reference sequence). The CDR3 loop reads CATSRDFRATNEKLFF. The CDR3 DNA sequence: TGTGCCACCAGCAGAGATTTTAGAGCAACTAATGAAAAACTGTTTTTT.

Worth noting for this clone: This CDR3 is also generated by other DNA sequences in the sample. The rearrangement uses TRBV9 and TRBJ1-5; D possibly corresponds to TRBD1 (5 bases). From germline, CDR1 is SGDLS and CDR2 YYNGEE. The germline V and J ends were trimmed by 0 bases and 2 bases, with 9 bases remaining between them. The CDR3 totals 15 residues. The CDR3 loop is CASSVDGGGNQPQHF. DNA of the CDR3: TGTGCCAGCAGCGTAGACGGGGGAGGCAATCAGCCCCAGCATTTT. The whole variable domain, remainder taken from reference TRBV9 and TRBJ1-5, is DSGVTQTPKHLITATGQRVTLRCSPRSGDLSVYWYQQSLDQGLQFLIQYYNGEERAKGNILERFSAQQFPDLHSELNLSSLELGDSALYFCASSVDGGGNQPQHFGDGTRLSIL.

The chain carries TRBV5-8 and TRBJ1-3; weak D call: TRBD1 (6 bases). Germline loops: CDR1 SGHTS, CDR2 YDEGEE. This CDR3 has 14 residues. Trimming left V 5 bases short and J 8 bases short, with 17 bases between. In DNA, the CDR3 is TGTGCCAGCAGGCCTAATCAGGGGCTGGACACCATATATTTT. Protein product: CASRPNQGLDTIYF.

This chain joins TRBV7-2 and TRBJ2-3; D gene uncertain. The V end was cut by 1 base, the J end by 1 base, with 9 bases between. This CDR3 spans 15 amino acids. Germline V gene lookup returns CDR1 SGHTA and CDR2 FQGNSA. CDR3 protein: CASSLVFWGTDTQYF. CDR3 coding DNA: TGTGCCAGCAGCTTAGTGTTTTGGGGCACAGATACGCAGTATTTT.